This TCR beta chain was observed in a study of blood T cell repertoires in COVID-19. Across the whole study: COVID-19 samples from acute and convalescent phases originated in the United States, Italy and Spain. The analysed material was cDNA or gDNA that came from T cells, B-cell-depleted T cells, or PBMCs.

This CDR3 contains 16 residues. Trimming removed 0 bases from V and 5 bases from J; junction bases left unmatched: 6. Germline values: CDR1 SGHKS, CDR2 YYEKEE (reference sequence). Methods used by the authors: Reference gene primer amplification gave nucleated cell count estimates. This table comes from immunoSEQ multiplex PCR, and its TCRdb copy is limited to in-frame clones, with some not included. V, J and clone size were drawn from that table, and D and trimming were deduced from the DNA. The sample includes under 250,000 clones, over 75% seen only once; the top ten take about 9.9%. Patients of the Seattle cohort, enrolled during active infection, were followed longitudinally.

The chain employs TRBV5-5 and TRBJ2-2, with 8 bases aligning to TRBD2. The TCR originated in a man between 45 and 60 years old with COVID-19, enrolled during active disease. The sample taken for sequencing was peripheral blood. CDR3 loop: CASSLVLAGWTGELFF. The CDR3 DNA reads as TGTGCCAGCAGCTTGGTGTTAGCGGGATGGACCGGGGAGCTGTTTTTT.